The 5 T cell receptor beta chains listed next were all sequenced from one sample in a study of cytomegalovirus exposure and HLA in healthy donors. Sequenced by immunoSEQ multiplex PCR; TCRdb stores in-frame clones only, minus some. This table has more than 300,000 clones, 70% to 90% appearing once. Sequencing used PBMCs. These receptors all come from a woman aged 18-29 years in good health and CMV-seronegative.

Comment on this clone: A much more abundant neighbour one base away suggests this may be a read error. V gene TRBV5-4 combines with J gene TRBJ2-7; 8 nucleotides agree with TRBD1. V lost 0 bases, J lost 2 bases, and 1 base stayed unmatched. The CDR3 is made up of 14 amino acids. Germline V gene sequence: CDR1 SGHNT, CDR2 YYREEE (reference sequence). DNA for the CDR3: TGTGCCAGCAGCTTGGGGACAGGGACCTACGAGCAGTACTTC. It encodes CASSLGTGTYEQYF. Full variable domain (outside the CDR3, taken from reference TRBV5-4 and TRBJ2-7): ETGVTQSPTHLIKTRGQQVTLRCSSQSGHNTVSWYQQALGQGPQFIFQYYREEENGRGNFPPRFSGLQFPNYSSELNVNALELDDSALYLCASSLGTGTYEQYFGPGTRLTVT.

Written as DNA, the CDR3 is TGTGCCAGCAGCCATGGACTAGCGGGAGTAAATGAGCAGTTCTTC. Its translation is CASSHGLAGVNEQFF. J is TRBJ2-1 and V is TRBV14; TRBD2 matches 13 bases. CDR3 size: 15 residues. CDR1 and CDR2 (germline): SGHDN, FVKESK. V gave up 3 bases and J gave up 7 bases; unmatched junction bases: 3.

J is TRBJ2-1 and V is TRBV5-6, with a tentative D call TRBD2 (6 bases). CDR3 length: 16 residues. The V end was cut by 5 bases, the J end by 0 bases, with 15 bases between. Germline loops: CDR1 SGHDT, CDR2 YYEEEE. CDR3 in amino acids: CASSPGDGSSYNEQFF. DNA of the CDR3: TGTGCCAGCAGTCCTGGGGACGGGAGCTCCTACAATGAGCAGTTCTTC.

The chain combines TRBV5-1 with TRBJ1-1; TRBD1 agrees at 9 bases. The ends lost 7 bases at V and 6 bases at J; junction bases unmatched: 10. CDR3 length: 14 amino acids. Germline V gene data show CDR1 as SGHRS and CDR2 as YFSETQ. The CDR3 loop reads CASFDPGQGAEAFF. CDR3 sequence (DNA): TGCGCCAGCTTTGACCCGGGACAGGGAGCTGAAGCTTTCTTT.

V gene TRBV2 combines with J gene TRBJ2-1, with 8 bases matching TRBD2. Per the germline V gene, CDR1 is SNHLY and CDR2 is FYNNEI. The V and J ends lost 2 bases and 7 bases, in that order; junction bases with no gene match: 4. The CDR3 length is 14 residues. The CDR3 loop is CASSERRGGNEQFF. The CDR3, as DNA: TGTGCCAGCAGTGAACGACGGGGGGGAAATGAGCAGTTCTTC.